This TCR beta chain was observed in a study of ipilimumab plus nivolumab after autologous stem cell transplantation. Study-wide background: The DLBCL cohort had primary refractory and relapsed disease, with 18-month progression-free survival of about 82% and 31%.

The germline V gene has CDR1 SGHTA and CDR2 FQGNSA. This CDR3 region has 13 residues. V lost 1 base and J lost 9, with 13 bases in between. Method: immunoSEQ multiplex PCR; TCRdb's copy keeps in-frame clones and lacks some. Of fewer than 20,000 clones in the sample, 75% to 90% are singletons; the top ten hold around 20%. V usage is TRBV7-2 and J usage is TRBJ2-7; no clear D gene. This sequence originates from a male donor with diffuse large B-cell lymphoma. Source: PBMCs, taken in a trial of ipilimumab plus nivolumab as post-transplant consolidation. CDR3 bases: TGTGCCAGCAGCTTAGATTGGAGAGCGAGGCAGTACTTC. This translates into CASSLDWRARQYF.